The clone carrying this T cell receptor beta chain has just a few counts. Unique molecular identifiers were incorporated into the prepared TCRbeta library. Via MiXCR, TCRdb re-called the PCR reads, giving one row per CDR3 protein. The repertoire has around 300,000 distinct CDR3 sequences, over 9.5% of them found once; the top ten carry approximately 7.6%. Germline lookup yields CDR1 SGHVS and CDR2 FQNEAQ. This CDR3 spans 12 amino acids. V lost 7 bases, J lost 4 bases, and 10 bases lay in between. These data are taken from a study of T-cell reconstitution after alpha-beta-depleted transplantation in children.

The sample consisted of PBMCs, taken before TCRalphabeta/CD19-depleted stem cell transplant. The receptor's source is a boy younger than two with acute myeloid leukemia, due to receive a stem cell transplant. The chain recombines TRBV7-8 with TRBJ2-5, with TRBD2 as a possible D gene (5 bases). The CDR3 sequence: CASTPSIETQYF. CDR3 DNA sequence: TGTGCCAGCACCCCTAGCATAGAGACCCAGTACTTC.